The rows below give T cell receptor beta chains drawn from one sample of a study of control samples from healthy donors and cancer patients. Repertoires were generated with immunoSEQ multiplex PCR, while TCRdb's copy carries only in-frame clones and drops some. The sample shows approximately 93,000 clones, 85% to 90% of them seen only once. Sample: PBMCs. These receptors were obtained from a woman in her forties or fifties with colorectal cancer. CDR3s include the opening cysteine and the closing phenylalanine or tryptophan. The D gene is left open where the match is weak. A clone size is listed for some rows: how often the clone was seen (once, few, many), or a class if it is expanded.

V,D,J,size,length,CDR3,DNA
TRBV27,.,TRBJ1-5,.,14,CASSFQGGDQPQHF,TGTGCCAGCAGTTTTCAAGGAGGAGATCAGCCCCAGCATTTT
TRBV4-3,TRBD2,TRBJ2-3,once,19,CASSHSGTSGGAWADTQYF,TGCGCCAGCAGCCACTCCGGGACTAGCGGGGGGGCCTGGGCAGATACGCAGTATTTT
TRBV30,.,TRBJ2-5,.,13,CAWRGGSWETQYF,TGTGCCTGGAGGGGCGGATCGTGGGAGACCCAGTACTTC
TRBV5-5,TRBD2,TRBJ2-2,.,13,CASSSGGTGELFF,TGTGCCAGCAGCTCGGGGGGCACCGGGGAGCTGTTTTTT
TRBV2,.,TRBJ1-5,few,13,CASRDRANQPQHF,TGTGCCAGCAGGGACAGAGCCAATCAGCCCCAGCATTTT
TRBV2,.,TRBJ2-1,.,12,CASIIRGGEQFF,TGTGCCAGCATTATACGTGGCGGTGAGCAGTTCTTC
TRBV5-6,.,TRBJ1-1,.,14,CASSIRGLRAEAFF,TGTGCCAGCAGCATACGGGGCCTTCGGGCTGAAGCTTTCTTT
TRBV6-2/TRBV6-3,.,TRBJ2-1,.,15,CASSYSEQGDNEQFF,TGTGCCAGCAGTTACTCAGAACAGGGCGACAATGAGCAGTTCTTC
TRBV7-2,TRBD2,TRBJ2-3,.,18,CASSFPKDSGGATDTQYF,TGTGCCAGCAGCTTCCCAAAAGATAGCGGGGGGGCCACAGATACGCAGTATTTT
TRBV5-1,.,TRBJ2-6,.,14,CASSFGSGANVLTF,TGCGCCAGCAGCTTCGGAAGTGGGGCCAACGTCCTGACTTTC
TRBV4-2,TRBD2,TRBJ2-1,.,15,CASSLGLAGVNEQFF,TGTGCCAGCAGCCTGGGACTAGCGGGGGTTAATGAGCAGTTCTTC
TRBV21-1,.,TRBJ1-5,.,18,CASSKAGYRVGDHQPQHF,TGTGCCAGCAGCAAAGCCGGCTACAGGGTTGGGGACCATCAGCCCCAGCATTTT
TRBV20-1,.,TRBJ1-4,once,10,CSARDEKLFF,TGCAGTGCTAGAGATGAAAAACTGTTTTTT
TRBV4-1,.,TRBJ1-3,.,18,CASSQDGAGLASGNTIYF,TGCGCCAGCAGCCAAGATGGCGCGGGACTCGCCTCTGGAAACACCATATATTTT
TRBV19,TRBD1,TRBJ1-5,.,14,CASSAGQSYQPQHF,TGTGCCAGTAGTGCGGGACAGAGTTATCAGCCCCAGCATTTT
TRBV5-1,.,TRBJ1-2,once,14,CASSLSQDNYGYTF,TGCGCCAGCAGCTTAAGCCAGGACAACTATGGCTACACCTTC
TRBV5-1,.,TRBJ1-3,.,14,CASSLRSDGNTIYF,TGCGCCAGCAGCTTGAGGTCGGATGGAAACACCATATATTTT
TRBV6-4,.,TRBJ2-3,.,15,CASSGEGGSGDTQYF,TGTGCCAGCAGTGGAGAGGGGGGTTCGGGGGATACGCAGTATTTT
TRBV6-6,TRBD1,TRBJ1-5,.,15,CASSSPDRLNQPQHF,TGTGCCAGCAGTTCCCCGGACAGGCTGAATCAGCCCCAGCATTTT
TRBV9,TRBD1,TRBJ1-2,.,15,CASSAEGASLSVYTF,TGTGCCAGCAGCGCCGAGGGGGCCTCCCTCTCGGTCTACACCTTC
TRBV19,TRBD1,TRBJ2-2,.,13,CASRGGAGGELFF,TGTGCCAGTAGAGGGGGCGCCGGCGGGGAGCTGTTTTTT
TRBV2,TRBD1,TRBJ1-4,.,16,CASSDLGTVNNEKLFF,TGTGCCAGCAGTGATCTAGGGACAGTCAATAATGAAAAACTGTTTTTT
TRBV19,.,TRBJ2-1,.,13,CASRGGSPNEQFF,TGTGCCAGTAGGGGAGGTAGCCCCAATGAGCAGTTCTTC
TRBV5-1,TRBD1,TRBJ2-6,.,19,CASSLDRTGSFSGANVLTF,TGCGCCAGCAGCTTGGACCGGACAGGGTCGTTCTCTGGGGCCAACGTCCTGACTTTC
TRBV6-1,TRBD1,TRBJ2-1,.,15,CASSSLLTGGVGQFF,TGTGCCAGCAGTTCCTTATTAACAGGGGGTGTTGGGCAGTTCTTC
TRBV5-6,TRBD1,TRBJ1-2,.,13,CASSTRQGDGYTF,TGTGCCAGCAGCACCAGACAGGGAGACGGCTACACCTTC
TRBV5-4,TRBD1,TRBJ1-2,.,15,CASSRRQGQNYGYTF,TGTGCCAGCAGCCGGCGACAGGGGCAAAACTATGGCTACACCTTC
TRBV10-1,.,TRBJ1-1,.,14,CASSESAGSTEAFF,TGCGCCAGCAGTGAGTCGGCAGGATCCACTGAAGCTTTCTTT
TRBV2,TRBD2,TRBJ2-3,.,13,CASRLAGTDTQYF,TGTGCCAGCAGACTAGCGGGCACAGATACGCAGTATTTT
TRBV18,TRBD1,TRBJ2-4,.,14,CASSPQYRGNIQYF,TGTGCCAGCTCACCGCAATACAGGGGGAACATTCAGTACTTC
TRBV4-3,.,TRBJ1-6,.,14,CASSQDDPRSPLHF,TGCGCCAGCAGCCAAGACGATCCAAGGTCACCCCTCCACTTT
TRBV10-1,.,TRBJ2-5,.,17,CASSESRGGAWQETQYF,TGCGCCAGCAGTGAGTCAAGGGGGGGCGCGTGGCAAGAGACCCAGTACTTC
TRBV7-3,.,TRBJ1-1,.,13,CASSLVRDTEAFF,TGTGCCAGCAGCTTAGTCAGGGACACTGAAGCTTTCTTT
TRBV6-4,.,TRBJ2-1,.,14,CASSDQASYNEQFF,TGTGCCAGCAGTGATCAGGCTTCTTACAATGAGCAGTTCTTC
TRBV7-2,TRBD1,TRBJ2-5,once,13,CASSLGQGETRYF,TGTGCCAGCAGCCTTGGACAGGGAGAGACCCGGTACTTC
TRBV30,.,TRBJ1-5,.,15,CAWSGPGGVISPQHF,TGTGCCTGGAGTGGGCCCGGGGGGGTAATCAGCCCCCAGCATTTT
TRBV28,.,TRBJ1-2,.,12,CASSLNREGYTF,TGTGCCAGCAGTTTGAACAGGGAAGGCTACACCTTC
TRBV7-8,TRBD1,TRBJ2-2,.,15,CASSLRDSNTGELFF,TGTGCCAGCAGCTTACGGGACAGTAACACCGGGGAGCTGTTTTTT
TRBV9,.,TRBJ1-6,.,16,CASSATGAAYNSPLHF,TGTGCCAGCAGCGCGACCGGGGCAGCATATAATTCACCCCTCCACTTT
TRBV5-1,.,TRBJ2-1,.,15,CASSLALGSYNEQFF,TGCGCCAGCAGCTTGGCTCTGGGCTCCTACAATGAGCAGTTCTTC
TRBV7-3,.,TRBJ1-2,.,13,CASSPGGLSGYTF,TGTGCCAGCAGCCCGGGCGGGCTCAGTGGCTACACCTTC
TRBV2,.,TRBJ1-6,.,13,CASRLAYNSPLHF,TGTGCCAGCAGGCTTGCCTATAATTCACCCCTCCACTTT